This passage covers 13 T cell receptor beta chains from one sample sequenced in a study of cytomegalovirus exposure and HLA in healthy donors. The PCR made use of 60 Vbeta and 13 Jbeta primers. Measured with immunoSEQ multiplex PCR; TCRdb has only the in-frame clones, and not every one. The sample has 150,000 to 200,000 clones; 79% are singletons. Sequencing was done on a sample of PBMCs. The receptors derive from a girl aged 10-17 years in good health and CMV-seropositive.

This rearrangement joins TRBV4-1 to TRBJ2-2, with 10 bases aligning to TRBD2. The CDR3 consists of 18 residues. The V gene end was trimmed by 5 bases and the J gene end by 3 bases; junction bases not matched to a gene: 12. Germline-derived CDR1 and CDR2 are MGHRA and YSYEKL. CDR3 in amino acids: CASSSTRGTSADTGELFF. CDR3 coding DNA: TGCGCCAGCAGCTCTACCCGGGGGACTAGCGCCGACACCGGGGAGCTGTTTTTT.

The rearrangement uses TRBV11-3 and TRBJ2-7, with D perhaps matching TRBD2 (5 bases). The CDR3 has 14 residues. V dropped 5 bases and J dropped 3 bases, with 14 bases sitting between them. CDR1 is SGHNT and CDR2 is YENEEA in the germline V gene. The chain's CDR3 is CASSTILGVYEQYF. DNA for the CDR3: TGTGCCAGCAGCACAATCCTGGGAGTCTACGAGCAGTACTTC.

The sample holds one count of this clone. The chain uses TRBV5-1 and TRBJ1-2; 12 bases align to TRBD1. CDR3 length equals 15 residues. Germline CDR1 is SGHRS and CDR2 is YFSETQ. The trim removed 2 bases at V and 4 bases at J, leaving 3 bases unmatched. The CDR3 reads CASSLGTGGSYGYTF. For the CDR3, the DNA is TGCGCCAGCAGCTTAGGGACAGGGGGCAGCTATGGCTACACCTTC.

This clone was seen once. The chain uses TRBV13 and TRBJ1-2, with D uncertain. CDR3 length equals 14 residues. V was trimmed by 5 bases and J by 3 bases, leaving 13 bases between them. CDR1 and CDR2 from the germline V gene are PRHDT and FYEKMQ (reference sequence). In DNA, the CDR3 is TGTGCCAGCAGCGTTCTGCGGGAGGACTATGGCTACACCTTC. It codes for CASSVLREDYGYTF.

This rearrangement joins TRBV5-1 to TRBJ2-5; D is possibly TRBD1 (5 bases). V was trimmed by 7 bases and J by 3 bases, leaving 19 bases between them. CDR3 size: 15 residues. Germline V gene sequence: CDR1 SGHRS, CDR2 YFSETQ. CDR3 in DNA: TGCGCCAGCGGGGCCTGGGTGGGGATCGAAGAGACCCAGTACTTC. Its protein is CASGAWVGIEETQYF.

V gene TRBV6-5 combines with J gene TRBJ1-2; D uncertain. The CDR3 sequence is 13 residues long. The germline V and J ends were trimmed by 6 bases and 6 bases, with 14 bases remaining between them. Germline CDR1 reads MNHEY; CDR2 reads SVGAGI. CDR3 protein: CASSQLDTDGYTF. The CDR3 bases are TGTGCCAGCAGCCAACTCGACACGGATGGCTACACCTTC.

This sequence joins TRBV9 and TRBJ2-2, with D unclear. Trimming pared 0 bases from V and 3 bases from J, leaving 9 bases between. The CDR3 is 15 residues long. Germline V lookup: CDR1 SGDLS, CDR2 YYNGEE. DNA for the CDR3: TGTGCCAGCAGCGTAGGAAGCCTAGACACCGGGGAGCTGTTTTTT. Encoded protein: CASSVGSLDTGELFF.

This clone has only one observation. The CDR3 DNA follows: TGTGCCAGCAGCCTAAATGAGGGGGATAGCAATCAGCCCCAGCATTTT. It encodes CASSLNEGDSNQPQHF. J is TRBJ1-5 and V is TRBV7-2; maybe TRBD1 (6 bases). V lost 5 bases to trimming and J lost 0 bases, with 14 bases between them. CDR1 is SGHTA and CDR2 is FQGNSA in the germline V gene. The CDR3 has 16 residues.

V is TRBV7-2 and J is TRBJ1-2, with no clear D. The germline V and J ends were trimmed by 5 bases and 2 bases, with 9 bases remaining between them. This CDR3 has 13 amino acids. Looked up from germline, CDR1 is SGHTA and CDR2 is FQGNSA. CDR3 region: CASSATVNYGYTF. In nucleotides, the CDR3 is TGTGCCAGCAGCGCAACAGTCAACTATGGCTACACCTTC.

The chain has TRBV19 and TRBJ2-7; 12 bases are shared with TRBD2. Trimming cost V 6 bases and J 3 bases; bases outside gene matches: 3. This CDR3 region has 14 residues. Germline lookup yields CDR1 LNHDA and CDR2 SQIVND (reference sequence). The DNA for the CDR3 is TGTGCCAGTAGCGTGACTAGCGGGGGCTACGAGCAGTACTTC. Protein: CASSVTSGGYEQYF.

The chain uses TRBV6-5 and TRBJ2-3; D call uncertain. CDR3 length: 11 residues. V dropped 8 bases and J dropped 4 bases, with 7 bases sitting between them. Germline V lookup: CDR1 MNHEY, CDR2 SVGAGI. CDR3 sequence reads: CASLRADTQYF. The CDR3 DNA reads as TGTGCCAGCCTCCGAGCAGATACGCAGTATTTT.

The V and J genes are TRBV6-5 and TRBJ2-7; the D is unclear. CDR1 is MNHEY, CDR2 SVGAGI, per germline. V dropped 0 bases and J dropped 2 bases, with 8 bases sitting between them. The CDR3 has 14 residues. CDR3 residues: CASSYSSSAYEQYF. The CDR3 nucleotides read TGTGCCAGCAGTTACTCGAGTTCCGCCTACGAGCAGTACTTC.

The J gene is TRBJ1-1, the V gene TRBV6-5, with D uncertain. The V and J ends lost 8 bases and 0 bases respectively, with 7 bases between them. CDR3 length equals 12 residues. Germline V lookup: CDR1 MNHEY, CDR2 SVGAGI. Written as DNA, the CDR3 is TGTGCCAGCGGGCTCATGAACACTGAAGCTTTCTTT. It is translated as CASGLMNTEAFF.